This entry concerns a single T cell receptor (beta chain). What it binds is not known. The identical CDR3 is also encoded by other nucleotide sequences in the sample. This sample is part of a study of T cell responses to AZD1222 COVID-19 vaccine. Broader study findings: Repertoire collection took place solely once the T cell response had peaked.

Libraries were prepared by immunoSEQ multiplex PCR; TCRdb keeps only in-frame clonotypes and omits some of them. Of under 200,000 clones in the sample, more than 75% were seen once. Trimming at V came to 3 bases and at J to 6 bases, leaving 1 base not matched to a gene. The germline gives CDR1 MDHEN, CDR2 SYDVKM. The CDR3 sequence is 14 residues long. This TCR was sampled from an adult who received the AZD1222 COVID-19 vaccine. Sequenced here: peripheral blood, sampled 28 days after the second AZD1222 dose. The V call is TRBV28, the J call TRBJ1-5, with 11 bases that match TRBD1. The CDR3 bases are TGTGCCAGCAGTTTTGGGACAGGGGGTCAGCCCCAGCATTTT. Protein product: CASSFGTGGQPQHF.